The source of this TCR beta chain is a study of cytomegalovirus exposure and HLA in healthy donors. Findings and limits, study-wide: 150 to 200 TCR beta chains were listed as cytomegalovirus-associated. Per a prior analysis, the majority of TCR beta V segments were productive roughly 87% or roughly 30% of the time. Presence/absence analyses rested on an assumption that sequencing depth was roughly uniform across donors.

Each donor was healthy, and each was a bone marrow donor. Worth noting for this clone: Its antigen is as yet unknown.

Primers for the PCR totalled 60 Vbeta and 13 Jbeta. The method was immunoSEQ multiplex PCR; TCRdb's version includes in-frame clones alone and lacks a portion of them. The sample carries roughly 220,000 clones, around 75% recorded once. Unmatched junction bases numbered 6, after V lost 5 bases and J lost 5 bases. The CDR3 totals 13 residues. CDR1 and CDR2 from the germline V gene are ENHRY and SYGVKD. The origin of this receptor is a woman in her twenties or thirties in good health and CMV-seronegative. The sequenced sample was PBMCs. This chain connects TRBV10-3 to TRBJ2-7; TRBD2 agrees at 7 bases. CDR3 DNA sequence: TGTGCCATCAGTATGACACGGGAGGACGAGCAGTACTTC. Translated, it gives CAISMTREDEQYF.